These T cell receptor beta chains were read from a single sample in a study of beta chain features in type 1 diabetes. Method: immunoSEQ multiplex PCR; TCRdb's copy keeps in-frame clones and lacks some. The data hold fewer than 70,000 clones, with 60% to 70% observed a single time. Sequenced material: stem cell memory CD4+ T cells from blood. Receptors originate from a woman aged 30 to 39 with type 1 diabetes. The CDR3 runs from the conserved cysteine through the conserved F or W. The D gene is left open where the match is weak. The listing skips clone size in some rows; elsewhere it reads once, few, many or a size class.

J gene: TRBJ2-4
D gene: TRBD1
clone size: few
V gene: TRBV4-1
CDR3 protein: CASSGTGGTIQYF
CDR3 DNA: TGCGCCAGCAGTGGGACAGGGGGAACCATTCAGTACTTC

J gene: TRBJ1-1
D gene: NA
clone size: NA
V gene: TRBV30
CDR3 protein: CANKRGSTEAFF
CDR3 DNA: TGTGCCAACAAAAGGGGAAGCACTGAAGCTTTCTTT

J gene: TRBJ2-3
D gene: NA
clone size: few
V gene: TRBV7-3
CDR3 protein: CASRSSDTQYF
CDR3 DNA: TGTGCCAGCAGGTCGTCAGATACGCAGTATTTT

J gene: TRBJ2-7
D gene: NA
clone size: NA
V gene: TRBV2
CDR3 protein: CASRWASRDEQYF
CDR3 DNA: TGTGCCAGCAGGTGGGCCTCGAGGGACGAGCAGTACTTC

J gene: TRBJ2-2
D gene: TRBD1
clone size: NA
V gene: TRBV5-1
CDR3 protein: CASSPRTGGITGELFF
CDR3 DNA: TGCGCCAGCAGCCCCAGGACAGGGGGAATCACCGGGGAGCTGTTTTTT

J gene: TRBJ1-1
D gene: NA
clone size: NA
V gene: TRBV11-3
CDR3 protein: CASSLRAGIEKTEAFF
CDR3 DNA: TGTGCCAGCAGCTTACGAGCCGGGATAGAGAAGACTGAAGCTTTCTTT

J gene: TRBJ2-1
D gene: NA
clone size: NA
V gene: TRBV6-5
CDR3 protein: CASSYSPWSSYNEQFF
CDR3 DNA: TGTGCCAGCAGTTACTCCCCTTGGAGCTCCTACAATGAGCAGTTCTTC

J gene: TRBJ1-5
D gene: NA
clone size: once
V gene: TRBV7-2
CDR3 protein: CASSLRGNQPQHF
CDR3 DNA: TGTGCCAGCAGCTTAAGGGGAAATCAGCCCCAGCATTTT

J gene: TRBJ1-4
D gene: NA
clone size: NA
V gene: TRBV5-4
CDR3 protein: CASSLGTAEEKLFF
CDR3 DNA: TGTGCCAGCAGCTTGGGGACAGCGGAGGAAAAACTGTTTTTT

J gene: TRBJ2-3
D gene: TRBD2
clone size: NA
V gene: TRBV19
CDR3 protein: CASKTSGGISDTQYF
CDR3 DNA: TGTGCCAGTAAGACTAGCGGGGGCATCTCAGATACGCAGTATTTT

J gene: TRBJ2-2
D gene: NA
clone size: NA
V gene: TRBV29-1
CDR3 protein: CSVEAVFGELFF
CDR3 DNA: TGCAGCGTTGAAGCCGTTTTCGGGGAGCTGTTTTTT

J gene: TRBJ2-1
D gene: TRBD2
clone size: NA
V gene: TRBV6-5
CDR3 protein: CASSYWGSGIYNEQFF
CDR3 DNA: TGTGCCAGCAGTTACTGGGGTAGCGGGATCTACAATGAGCAGTTCTTC

J gene: TRBJ1-1
D gene: NA
clone size: NA
V gene: TRBV30
CDR3 protein: CAWSNLGEAFF
CDR3 DNA: TGTGCCTGGTCAAACCTCGGTGAAGCTTTCTTT

J gene: TRBJ1-5
D gene: NA
clone size: NA
V gene: TRBV30
CDR3 protein: CAATGNANQPQHF
CDR3 DNA: TGTGCCGCAACAGGGAACGCGAATCAGCCCCAGCATTTT

J gene: TRBJ2-7
D gene: TRBD1
clone size: NA
V gene: TRBV30
CDR3 protein: CAWSARQGFMGDYEQYF
CDR3 DNA: TGTGCCTGGAGTGCTCGACAGGGGTTCATGGGGGACTACGAGCAGTACTTC

J gene: TRBJ2-7
D gene: TRBD1
clone size: NA
V gene: TRBV7-2
CDR3 protein: CASSLFGTGREQYF
CDR3 DNA: TGTGCCAGCAGCTTATTCGGGACAGGGCGCGAGCAGTACTTC

J gene: TRBJ2-7
D gene: NA
clone size: once
V gene: TRBV29-1
CDR3 protein: CSVLNTGGVNEQYF
CDR3 DNA: TGCAGCGTTCTCAACACAGGGGGGGTTAACGAGCAGTACTTC

J gene: TRBJ1-1
D gene: TRBD1
clone size: NA
V gene: TRBV9
CDR3 protein: CASSVWDRLNGEAFF
CDR3 DNA: TGTGCCAGCAGCGTATGGGACAGGCTTAATGGTGAAGCTTTCTTT

J gene: TRBJ1-2
D gene: NA
clone size: NA
V gene: TRBV28
CDR3 protein: CASSLTEANYGYTF
CDR3 DNA: TGTGCCAGCAGTCTGACAGAGGCTAACTATGGCTACACCTTC

J gene: TRBJ2-1
D gene: TRBD2
clone size: NA
V gene: TRBV29-1
CDR3 protein: CSCRLAGHEQFF
CDR3 DNA: TGCAGCTGCCGACTAGCGGGCCATGAGCAGTTCTTC

J gene: TRBJ2-1
D gene: NA
clone size: NA
V gene: TRBV10-3
CDR3 protein: CAISETVSYNEQFF
CDR3 DNA: TGTGCCATCAGTGAGACAGTTTCCTACAATGAGCAGTTCTTC

J gene: TRBJ2-5
D gene: NA
clone size: NA
V gene: TRBV5-1
CDR3 protein: CASSLFPQETQYF
CDR3 DNA: TGCGCCAGCAGCTTGTTTCCGCAAGAGACCCAGTACTTC

J gene: TRBJ1-4
D gene: TRBD1
clone size: NA
V gene: TRBV28
CDR3 protein: CASSSGTVNEKLFF
CDR3 DNA: TGTGCCAGCAGTTCCGGGACAGTTAATGAAAAACTGTTTTTT

J gene: TRBJ2-1
D gene: TRBD2
clone size: NA
V gene: TRBV18
CDR3 protein: CASSPLAGGPASYNEQFF
CDR3 DNA: TGTGCCAGCTCACCACTAGCGGGAGGGCCTGCGTCCTACAATGAGCAGTTCTTC

J gene: TRBJ1-2
D gene: NA
clone size: NA
V gene: TRBV11-2
CDR3 protein: CASSLVESGGYTF
CDR3 DNA: TGTGCCAGCAGCTTAGTGGAGTCGGGGGGCTACACCTTC

J gene: TRBJ2-1
D gene: TRBD2
clone size: NA
V gene: TRBV7-3
CDR3 protein: CASSAGGSGGYNEQFF
CDR3 DNA: TGTGCCAGCAGCGCTGGCGGGAGTGGGGGCTACAATGAGCAGTTCTTC

J gene: TRBJ2-1
D gene: NA
clone size: NA
V gene: TRBV7-2
CDR3 protein: CASSLAPGAMHEQFF
CDR3 DNA: TGTGCCAGCAGCTTAGCACCGGGAGCCATGCATGAGCAGTTCTTC

J gene: TRBJ2-6
D gene: TRBD2
clone size: NA
V gene: TRBV5-1
CDR3 protein: CASSLTNRGGITGANVLTF
CDR3 DNA: TGCGCCAGCAGCTTGACTAATCGGGGGGGAATCACTGGGGCCAACGTCCTGACTTTC

J gene: TRBJ2-6
D gene: NA
clone size: few
V gene: TRBV7-2
CDR3 protein: CASSSLGFGANVLTF
CDR3 DNA: TGTGCCAGCAGCTCATTGGGCTTCGGGGCCAACGTCCTGACTTTC

J gene: TRBJ2-5
D gene: NA
clone size: NA
V gene: TRBV7-9
CDR3 protein: CASSQGGQQYF
CDR3 DNA: TGTGCCAGCAGCCAAGGGGGTCAGCAGTACTTC

J gene: TRBJ2-5
D gene: NA
clone size: few
V gene: TRBV7-9
CDR3 protein: CASSLRAGYQETQYF
CDR3 DNA: TGTGCCAGCAGCTTACGGGCGGGATACCAAGAGACCCAGTACTTC

J gene: TRBJ2-5
D gene: TRBD2
clone size: few
V gene: TRBV19
CDR3 protein: CASSIPGGSETQYF
CDR3 DNA: TGTGCCAGTAGTATTCCGGGAGGTTCAGAGACCCAGTACTTC